This T cell receptor beta chain was identified in a study of blood T cell repertoires in COVID-19. About the research overall: The study drew acute and convalescent COVID-19 samples from the United States, Italy and Spain. T cells, B-cell-depleted T cells, or PBMCs provided the cDNA or gDNA that served as material.

V shed 3 bases, J shed 7 bases, and the junction held 10 bases outside the gene matches. Germline values: CDR1 KGHSH, CDR2 LQKENI. The CDR3 is 15 amino acids. Original handling: It was from reference gene primer amplification that nucleated cell counts were estimated. Sequencing was performed with immunoSEQ multiplex PCR; in TCRdb, only in-frame clones are kept and a portion is missing. V and J calls plus clone size are reproduced from that table; the DNA served to infer D and trimming. The data contain a few hundred thousand clones, 80% to 90% of them singletons. Sequencing was performed on peripheral blood. The TCR originated in a woman between 45 and 60 years old with acute or convalescent COVID-19. This chain joins TRBV18 and TRBJ2-7, with 9 bases identical to TRBD2. The CDR3 loop reads CASSPAGTSSREQYF. CDR3 nucleotide sequence: TGTGCCAGCTCACCTGCCGGGACTAGCTCGAGGGAGCAGTACTTC.